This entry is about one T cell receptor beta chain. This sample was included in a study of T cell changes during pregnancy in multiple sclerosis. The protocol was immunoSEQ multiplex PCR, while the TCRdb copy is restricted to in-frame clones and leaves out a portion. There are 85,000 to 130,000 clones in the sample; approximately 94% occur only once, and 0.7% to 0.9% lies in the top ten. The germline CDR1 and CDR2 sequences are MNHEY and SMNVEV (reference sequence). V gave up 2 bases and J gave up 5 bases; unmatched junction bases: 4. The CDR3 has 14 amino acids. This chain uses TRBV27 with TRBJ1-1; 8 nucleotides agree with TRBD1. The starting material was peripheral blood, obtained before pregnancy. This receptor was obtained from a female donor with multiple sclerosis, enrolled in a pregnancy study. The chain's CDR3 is CASSLKQGGTEAFF. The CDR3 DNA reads TGTGCCAGCAGTTTAAAACAGGGGGGAACTGAAGCTTTCTTT.